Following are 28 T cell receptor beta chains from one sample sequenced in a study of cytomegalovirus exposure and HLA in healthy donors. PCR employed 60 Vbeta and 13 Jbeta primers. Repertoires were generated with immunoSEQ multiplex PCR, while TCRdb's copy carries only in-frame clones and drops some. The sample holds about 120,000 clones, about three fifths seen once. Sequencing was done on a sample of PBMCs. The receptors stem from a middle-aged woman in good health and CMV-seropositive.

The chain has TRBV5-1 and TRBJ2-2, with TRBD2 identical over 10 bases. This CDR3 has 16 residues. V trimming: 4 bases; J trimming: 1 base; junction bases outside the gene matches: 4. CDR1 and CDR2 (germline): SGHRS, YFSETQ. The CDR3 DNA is TGCGCCAGCAGCCACCGGACTAGCGGGAACACCGGGGAGCTGTTTTTT. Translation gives CASSHRTSGNTGELFF.

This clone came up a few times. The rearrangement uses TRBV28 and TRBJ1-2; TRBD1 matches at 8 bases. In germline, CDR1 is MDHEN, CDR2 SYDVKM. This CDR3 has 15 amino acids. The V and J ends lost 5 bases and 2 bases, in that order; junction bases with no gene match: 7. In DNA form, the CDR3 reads TGTGCCAGCAGTCCAGGACAGGGTAGGAACTATGGCTACACCTTC. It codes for CASSPGQGRNYGYTF.

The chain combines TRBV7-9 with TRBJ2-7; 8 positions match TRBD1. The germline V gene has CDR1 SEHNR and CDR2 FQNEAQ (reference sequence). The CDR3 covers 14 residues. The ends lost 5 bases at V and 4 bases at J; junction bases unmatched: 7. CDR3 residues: CASSRTGLNYEQYF. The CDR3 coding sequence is TGTGCCAGCAGCCGGACAGGGCTAAATTACGAGCAGTACTTC.

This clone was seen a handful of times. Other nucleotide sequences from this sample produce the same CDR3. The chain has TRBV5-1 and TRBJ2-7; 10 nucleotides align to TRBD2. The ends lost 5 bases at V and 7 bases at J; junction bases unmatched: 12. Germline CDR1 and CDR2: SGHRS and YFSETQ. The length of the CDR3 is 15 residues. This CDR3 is CASSRDSSGGVEQYF. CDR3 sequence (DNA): TGCGCCAGCAGTCGAGACTCCAGCGGGGGGGTTGAGCAGTACTTC.

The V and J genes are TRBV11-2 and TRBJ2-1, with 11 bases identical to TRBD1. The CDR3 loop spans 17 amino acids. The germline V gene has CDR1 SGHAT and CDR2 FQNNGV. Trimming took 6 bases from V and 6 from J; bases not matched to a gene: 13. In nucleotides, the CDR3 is TGTGCCAGCAGGTCGGAAGAAGGACAGGGGGCTATCAATGAGCAGTTCTTC. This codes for CASRSEEGQGAINEQFF. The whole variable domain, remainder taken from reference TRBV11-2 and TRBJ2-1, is EAGVAQSPRYKIIEKRQSVAFWCNPISGHATLYWYQQILGQGPKLLIQFQNNGVVDDSQLPKDRFSAERLKGVDSTLKIQPAKLEDSAVYLCASRSEEGQGAINEQFFGPGTRLTVL.

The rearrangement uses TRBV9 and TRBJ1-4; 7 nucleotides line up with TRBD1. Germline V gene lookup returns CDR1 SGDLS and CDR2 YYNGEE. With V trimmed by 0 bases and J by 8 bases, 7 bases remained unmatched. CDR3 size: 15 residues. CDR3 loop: CASSVAGRGSEKLFF. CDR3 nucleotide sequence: TGTGCCAGCAGCGTAGCCGGCAGGGGGTCGGAAAAACTGTTTTTT.

CDR3 sequence: CASSPRLEGTDTQYF. As DNA, the CDR3 is TGTGCCAGCTCACCAAGGCTGGAGGGAACAGATACGCAGTATTTT. The genes are TRBV18 and TRBJ2-3, with D possibly being TRBD2 (6 bases). CDR1 and CDR2 (germline): KGHSH, LQKENI. There are 15 residues in the CDR3. Trimming shortened V by 2 bases and J by 3 bases, and 12 bases separated the two germline ends.

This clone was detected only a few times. The CDR3 DNA sequence: TGTGCTAGTGGTTTGGGCAGGGGGCTCACTGAAGCTTTCTTT. Amino acids: CASGLGRGLTEAFF. V and J are TRBV12-5 and TRBJ1-1; 8 bases align to TRBD1. The CDR3 runs to 14 residues. CDR1 and CDR2 (germline): LGHNT, FRNRAP. After removal of 1 base from V and 4 bases from J, the junction contained 2 bases not matched to a gene.

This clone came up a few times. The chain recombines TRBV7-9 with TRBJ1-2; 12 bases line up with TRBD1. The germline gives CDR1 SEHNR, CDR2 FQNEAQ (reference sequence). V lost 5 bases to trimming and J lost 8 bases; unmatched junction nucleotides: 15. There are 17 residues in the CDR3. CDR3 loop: CASSRSGTGGRMYGYTF. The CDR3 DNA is TGTGCCAGCAGCAGATCCGGGACAGGGGGCAGAATGTACGGCTACACCTTC.

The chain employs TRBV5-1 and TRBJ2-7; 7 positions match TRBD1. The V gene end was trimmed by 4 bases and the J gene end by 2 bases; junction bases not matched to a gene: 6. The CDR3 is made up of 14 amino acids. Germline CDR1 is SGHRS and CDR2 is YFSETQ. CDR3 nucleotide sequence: TGCGCCAGCAGCACGACAGGGCCCCCCTACGAGCAGTACTTC. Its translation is CASSTTGPPYEQYF.

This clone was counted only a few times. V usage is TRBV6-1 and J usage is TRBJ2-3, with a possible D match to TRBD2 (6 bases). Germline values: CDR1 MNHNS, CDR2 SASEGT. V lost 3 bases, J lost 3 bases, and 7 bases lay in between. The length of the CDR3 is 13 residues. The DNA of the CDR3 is TGTGCCAGCAGTGAGGGGGGTACAGATACGCAGTATTTT. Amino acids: CASSEGGTDTQYF.

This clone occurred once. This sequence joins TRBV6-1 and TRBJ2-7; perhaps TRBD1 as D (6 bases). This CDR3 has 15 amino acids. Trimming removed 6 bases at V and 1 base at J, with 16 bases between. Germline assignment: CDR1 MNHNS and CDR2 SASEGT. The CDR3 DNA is TGTGCCAGCAGAGCCCAACGGGACATTTCCTACGAGCAGTACTTC. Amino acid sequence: CASRAQRDISYEQYF.

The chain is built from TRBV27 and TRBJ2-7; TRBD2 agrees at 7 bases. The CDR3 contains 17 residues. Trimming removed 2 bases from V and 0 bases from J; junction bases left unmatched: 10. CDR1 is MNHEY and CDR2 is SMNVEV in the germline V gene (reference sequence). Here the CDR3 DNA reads TGTGCCAGCAGTTTAGATGGCGGGAGTGCCGACTCCTACGAGCAGTACTTC. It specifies CASSLDGGSADSYEQYF.

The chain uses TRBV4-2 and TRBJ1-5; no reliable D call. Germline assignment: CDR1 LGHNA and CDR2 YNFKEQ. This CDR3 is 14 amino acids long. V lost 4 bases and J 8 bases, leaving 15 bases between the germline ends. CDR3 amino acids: CASSPTQVLEPQHF. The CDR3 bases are TGTGCCAGCAGCCCAACTCAGGTTTTAGAGCCCCAGCATTTT.

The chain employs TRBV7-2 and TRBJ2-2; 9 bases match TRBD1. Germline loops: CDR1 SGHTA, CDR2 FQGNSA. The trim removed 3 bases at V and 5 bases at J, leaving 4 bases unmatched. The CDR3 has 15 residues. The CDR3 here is CASSLGQGHTGELFF. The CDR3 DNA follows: TGTGCCAGCAGCTTGGGACAGGGACATACCGGGGAGCTGTTTTTT. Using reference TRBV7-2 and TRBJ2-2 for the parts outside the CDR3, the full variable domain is GAGVSQSPSNKVTEKGKDVELRCDPISGHTALYWYRQSLGQGLEFLIYFQGNSAPDKSGLPSDRFSAERTGGSVSTLTIQRTQQEDSAVYLCASSLGQGHTGELFFGEGSRLTVL.

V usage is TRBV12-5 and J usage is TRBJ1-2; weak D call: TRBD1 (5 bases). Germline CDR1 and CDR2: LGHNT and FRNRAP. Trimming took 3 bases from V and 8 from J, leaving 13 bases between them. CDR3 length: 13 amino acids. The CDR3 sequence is CASGLGHVVGYTF. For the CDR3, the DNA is TGTGCTAGTGGTTTAGGACATGTTGTGGGCTACACCTTC.

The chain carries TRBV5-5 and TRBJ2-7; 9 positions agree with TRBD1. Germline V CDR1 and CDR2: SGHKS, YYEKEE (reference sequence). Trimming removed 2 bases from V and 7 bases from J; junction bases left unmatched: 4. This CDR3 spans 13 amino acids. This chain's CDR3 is CASSLQGAQEQYF. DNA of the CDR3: TGTGCCAGCAGCTTACAGGGGGCTCAAGAGCAGTACTTC.

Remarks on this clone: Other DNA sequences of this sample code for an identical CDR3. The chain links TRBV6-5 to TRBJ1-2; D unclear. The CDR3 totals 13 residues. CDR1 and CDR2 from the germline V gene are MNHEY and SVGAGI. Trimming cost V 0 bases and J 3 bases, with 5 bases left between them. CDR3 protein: CASSYSAYYGYTF. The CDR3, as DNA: TGTGCCAGCAGTTACTCCGCGTACTATGGCTACACCTTC.

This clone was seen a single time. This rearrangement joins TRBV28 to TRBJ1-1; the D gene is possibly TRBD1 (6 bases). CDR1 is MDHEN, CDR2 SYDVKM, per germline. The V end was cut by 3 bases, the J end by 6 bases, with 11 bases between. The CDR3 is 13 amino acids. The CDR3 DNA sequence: TGTGCCAGCAGTTTTCGGGGGGCCCCTGAAGCTTTCTTT. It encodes CASSFRGAPEAFF. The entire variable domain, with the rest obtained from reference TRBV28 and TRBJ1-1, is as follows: DVKVTQSSRYLVKRTGEKVFLECVQDMDHENMFWYRQDPGLGLRLIYFSYDVKMKEKGDIPEGYSVSREKKERFSLILESASTNQTSMYLCASSFRGAPEAFFGQGTRLTVV.

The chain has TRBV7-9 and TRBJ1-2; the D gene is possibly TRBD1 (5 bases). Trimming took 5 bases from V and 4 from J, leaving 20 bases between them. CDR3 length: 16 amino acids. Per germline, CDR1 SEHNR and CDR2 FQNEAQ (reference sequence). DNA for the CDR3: TGTGCCAGCAGCCCTTTCGGGCAGGGTGACACCTATGGCTACACCTTC. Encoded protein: CASSPFGQGDTYGYTF.

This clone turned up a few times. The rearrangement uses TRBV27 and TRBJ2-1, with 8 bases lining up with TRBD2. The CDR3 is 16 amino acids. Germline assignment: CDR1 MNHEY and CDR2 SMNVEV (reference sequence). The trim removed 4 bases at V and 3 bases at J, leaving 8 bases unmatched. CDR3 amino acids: CASSSKAGALYNEQFF. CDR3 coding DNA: TGTGCCAGCAGTTCGAAAGCGGGGGCCCTCTACAATGAGCAGTTCTTC.

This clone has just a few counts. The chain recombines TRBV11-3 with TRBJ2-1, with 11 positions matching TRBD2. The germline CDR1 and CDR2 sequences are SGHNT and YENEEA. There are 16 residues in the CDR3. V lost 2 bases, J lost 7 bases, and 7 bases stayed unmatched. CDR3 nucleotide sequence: TGTGCCAGCAGCTTAAGCGTGGGACTAGCGGTGAATGAGCAGTTCTTC. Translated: CASSLSVGLAVNEQFF.

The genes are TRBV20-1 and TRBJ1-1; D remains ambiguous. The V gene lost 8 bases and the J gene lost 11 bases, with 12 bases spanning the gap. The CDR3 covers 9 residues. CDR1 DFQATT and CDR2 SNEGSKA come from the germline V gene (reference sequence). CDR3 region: CSPYEYAFF. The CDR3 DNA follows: TGCAGTCCCTACGAGTATGCTTTCTTT.

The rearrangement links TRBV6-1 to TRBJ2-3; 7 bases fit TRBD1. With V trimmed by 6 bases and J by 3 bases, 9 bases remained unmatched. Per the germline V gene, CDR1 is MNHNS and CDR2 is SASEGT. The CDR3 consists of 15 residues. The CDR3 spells CASRQRTGGTDTQYF. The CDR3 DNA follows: TGTGCCAGCAGGCAAAGGACAGGAGGTACAGATACGCAGTATTTT.

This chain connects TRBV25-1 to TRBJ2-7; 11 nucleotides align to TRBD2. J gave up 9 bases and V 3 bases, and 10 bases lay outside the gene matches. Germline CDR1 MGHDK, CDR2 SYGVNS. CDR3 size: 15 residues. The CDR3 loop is CASSDPTSGVGWQYF. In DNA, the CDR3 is TGTGCCAGCAGTGACCCGACTAGCGGGGTTGGATGGCAGTACTTC.

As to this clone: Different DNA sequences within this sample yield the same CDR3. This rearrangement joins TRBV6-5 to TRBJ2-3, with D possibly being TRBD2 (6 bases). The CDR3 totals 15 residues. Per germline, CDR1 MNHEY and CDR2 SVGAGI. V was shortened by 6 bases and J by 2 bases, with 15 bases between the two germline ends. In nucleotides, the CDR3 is TGTGCCAGCAGCTACCGTAGCGGATACACAGATACGCAGTATTTT. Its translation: CASSYRSGYTDTQYF.

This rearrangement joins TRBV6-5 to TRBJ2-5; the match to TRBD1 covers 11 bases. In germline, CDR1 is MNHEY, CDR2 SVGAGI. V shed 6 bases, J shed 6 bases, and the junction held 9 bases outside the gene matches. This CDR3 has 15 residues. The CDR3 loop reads CASSNGQGAGKTQYF. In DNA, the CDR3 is TGTGCCAGCAGCAACGGACAGGGGGCTGGGAAGACCCAGTACTTC.

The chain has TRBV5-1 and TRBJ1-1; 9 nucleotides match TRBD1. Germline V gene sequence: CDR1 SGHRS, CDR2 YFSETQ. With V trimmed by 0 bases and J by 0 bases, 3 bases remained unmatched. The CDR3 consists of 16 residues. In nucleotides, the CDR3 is TGCGCCAGCAGCTTGGGGACAGGGGCGATGAACACTGAAGCTTTCTTT. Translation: CASSLGTGAMNTEAFF. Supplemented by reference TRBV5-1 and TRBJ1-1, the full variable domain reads KAGVTQTPRYLIKTRGQQVTLSCSPISGHRSVSWYQQTPGQGLQFLFEYFSETQRNKGNFPGRFSGRQFSNSRSEMNVSTLELGDSALYLCASSLGTGAMNTEAFFGQGTRLTVV.